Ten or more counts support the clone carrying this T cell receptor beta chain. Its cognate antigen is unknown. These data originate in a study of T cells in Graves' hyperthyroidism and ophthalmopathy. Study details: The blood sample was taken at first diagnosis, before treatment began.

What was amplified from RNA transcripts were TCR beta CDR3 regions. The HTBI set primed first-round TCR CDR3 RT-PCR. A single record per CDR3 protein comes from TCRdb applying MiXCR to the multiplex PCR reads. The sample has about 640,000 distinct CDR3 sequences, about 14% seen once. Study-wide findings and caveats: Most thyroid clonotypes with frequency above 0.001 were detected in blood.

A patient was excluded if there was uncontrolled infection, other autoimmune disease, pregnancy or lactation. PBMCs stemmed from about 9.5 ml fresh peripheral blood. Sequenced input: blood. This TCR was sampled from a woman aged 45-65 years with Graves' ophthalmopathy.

The CDR3 DNA is TGCAGCGGGGGACAGGGGCGAACTGAAGCTTTCTTT. Translating it yields CSGGQGRTEAFF. J is TRBJ1-1 and V is TRBV29-1; the match to TRBD1 covers 10 bases. CDR1 and CDR2 (germline): SQVTM, ANQGSEA. The CDR3 totals 12 residues. J gave up 5 bases and V 7 bases, and 4 bases lay outside the gene matches.